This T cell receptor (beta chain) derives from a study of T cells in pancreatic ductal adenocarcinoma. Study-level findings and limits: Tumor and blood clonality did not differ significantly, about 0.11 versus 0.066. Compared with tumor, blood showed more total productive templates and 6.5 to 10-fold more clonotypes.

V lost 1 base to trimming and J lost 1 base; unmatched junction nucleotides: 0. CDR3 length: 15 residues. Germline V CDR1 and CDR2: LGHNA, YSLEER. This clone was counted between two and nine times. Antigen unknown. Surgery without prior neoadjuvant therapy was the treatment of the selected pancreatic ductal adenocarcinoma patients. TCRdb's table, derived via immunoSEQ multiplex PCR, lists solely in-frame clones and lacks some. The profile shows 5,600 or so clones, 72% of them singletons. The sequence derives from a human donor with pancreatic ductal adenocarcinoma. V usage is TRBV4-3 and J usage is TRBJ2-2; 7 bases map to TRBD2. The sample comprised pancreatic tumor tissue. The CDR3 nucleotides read TGCGCCAGCAGCCAAGCGGGGGGGAACACCGGGGAGCTGTTTTTT. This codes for CASSQAGGNTGELFF.